A selection of T cell receptor beta chains follows, all from one sample in a study of T-cell reconstitution after alpha-beta-depleted transplantation in children. TCRdb used MiXCR to reprocess the PCR reads, holding one entry per CDR3 protein. Of over 150,000 distinct CDR3 sequences in the sample, 6.6% are singletons; the top ten hold just over 5.5%. Sequenced material: PBMCs, taken before TCRalphabeta/CD19-depleted stem cell transplant. Source of these receptors: a boy between 2 and 15 years old with acute lymphoblastic leukemia, due to receive a stem cell transplant. Each CDR3 is given with its conserved first and last residue. A D gene is named only where the DNA matches it firmly. Size values are once, few and many counts, or a class for expanded clones, and some rows have none.

d_call	v_call	j_call	clone_size	cdr3_length	cdr3_aa	cdr3_nt
-	TRBV12-3/TRBV12-4	TRBJ1-5	-	13	CASSLIEWHPQHF	TGTGCCAGCAGTTTAATTGAATGGCATCCCCAGCATTTT
TRBD2	TRBV28	TRBJ2-1	few	17	CASSFYQGLAGDNEQFF	TGTGCCAGCAGTTTCTATCAAGGACTAGCGGGAGACAATGAGCAGTTCTTC
-	TRBV2	TRBJ2-5	-	14	CASSRDSGAETQYF	TGTGCCAGCAGCCGGGACTCGGGAGCGGAGACCCAGTACTTC
TRBD1	TRBV29-1	TRBJ1-4	many	13	CSVRQGTNEKLFF	TGCAGCGTGAGACAGGGAACTAATGAAAAACTGTTTTTT
TRBD1	TRBV5-1	TRBJ1-3	few	13	CASGQDTGNTIYF	TGCGCCAGCGGACAGGACACTGGAAACACCATATATTTT
-	TRBV29-1	TRBJ2-7	many	13	CSVSPSVTYEQYF	TGCAGCGTCTCGCCTAGCGTCACCTACGAGCAGTACTTC
-	TRBV11-3	TRBJ2-5	few	16	CASSLDSSVNQETQYF	TGTGCCAGCAGCTTAGATTCGAGCGTAAACCAAGAGACCCAGTACTTC
TRBD2	TRBV29-1	TRBJ2-7	many	14	CSVEATSGADEQYF	TGCAGCGTTGAGGCAACTAGCGGGGCTGACGAGCAGTACTTC
TRBD2	TRBV10-3	TRBJ2-3	once	16	CGISARGTSGGDTQYF	TGTGGCATCAGTGCCCGTGGGACTAGCGGGGGTGATACGCAGTATTTT
TRBD1	TRBV27	TRBJ2-1	many	13	CASSYRGINEQFF	TGTGCCAGCAGTTACAGGGGGATCAACGAGCAGTTCTTC
-	TRBV28	TRBJ2-1	many	12	CASSFTGLEQFF	TGTGCCAGCAGTTTTACGGGGCTTGAGCAGTTCTTC
-	TRBV12-3/TRBV12-4	TRBJ1-5	many	13	CASSRYSNQPQHF	TGTGCCAGCAGCCGATATAGCAATCAGCCCCAGCATTTT
TRBD2	TRBV30	TRBJ2-1	few	12	CGGLGPLNEQFF	TGTGGGGGACTAGGGCCCCTCAATGAGCAGTTCTTC
-	TRBV20-1	TRBJ2-3	many	19	CSAAPSPTYSGPSTDTQYF	TGCAGTGCCGCCCCTAGCCCAACATACAGCGGACCTAGCACAGATACGCAGTATTTT
TRBD2	TRBV3-1	TRBJ2-5	many	15	CASSQDLAGKETQYF	TGTGCCAGCAGCCAAGATCTAGCGGGCAAAGAGACCCAGTACTTC
-	TRBV20-1	TRBJ1-6	-	15	CSARVRTDHNSPLHF	TGCAGTGCTAGGGTTCGGACAGACCATAATTCACCCCTCCACTTT
-	TRBV7-6	TRBJ2-3	many	18	CASSLPLRGHPSTDTQYF	TGTGCCAGCAGCTTGCCATTAAGGGGACACCCTAGCACAGATACGCAGTATTTT
-	TRBV15	TRBJ2-1	many	16	CATSRDLGQGRNEQFF	TGTGCCACCAGCAGAGATCTCGGGCAGGGGAGGAATGAGCAGTTCTTC
-	TRBV7-8	TRBJ2-7	-	17	CASSLARFSLAPYEQYF	TGTGCCAGCAGCTTAGCGCGTTTTAGCTTAGCCCCCTACGAGCAGTACTTC
-	TRBV7-9	TRBJ2-7	-	15	CASSLAARGPYEQYF	TGTGCCAGCAGCTTAGCGGCAAGGGGTCCCTACGAGCAGTACTTC
TRBD1	TRBV5-1	TRBJ2-1	many	14	CASTGTGAYNEQFF	TGCGCCAGCACCGGGACAGGGGCATACAATGAGCAGTTCTTC
-	TRBV7-2	TRBJ2-3	many	15	CASRPAGPRSDTQYF	TGTGCCAGCAGACCGGCGGGCCCACGCTCAGATACGCAGTATTTT
-	TRBV4-2	TRBJ1-1	-	12	CASSPRRAEAFF	TGTGCCAGCAGCCCCAGGCGCGCTGAAGCTTTCTTT
TRBD1	TRBV6-5	TRBJ2-5	many	16	CASSYSPQGDGETQYF	TGTGCCAGCAGTTACTCCCCACAGGGGGACGGGGAGACCCAGTACTTC
-	TRBV28	TRBJ1-5	many	13	CASSFLFYQPQHF	TGTGCCAGCAGTTTCCTCTTTTACCAGCCCCAGCATTTT